Listed here are 9 T cell receptor beta chains from one sample, sequenced in a study of blood T cell repertoires in COVID-19. Clones were read by immunoSEQ multiplex PCR, and TCRdb kept only the in-frame ones, dropping some. The data show some 150,000 clones, approximately 82% seen once. Sequenced input: peripheral blood. These receptors all come from a human donor in a cohort sampled during active COVID-19.

The chain uses TRBV5-1 and TRBJ2-1; D may be TRBD2 (5 bases). The CDR3 length is 14 residues. Germline loops: CDR1 SGHRS, CDR2 YFSETQ. V lost 0 bases, J lost 8 bases, and 12 bases lay in between. The DNA of the CDR3 is TGCGCCAGCAGCTTGGGTAGCGCCTTGGATGAGCAGTTCTTC. This sequence encodes CASSLGSALDEQFF.

Concerning this clone: This CDR3 is also generated by other DNA sequences in the sample. CDR3 in amino acids: CASSHYEQYF. DNA for the CDR3: TGTGCCAGCAGTCACTACGAGCAGTACTTC. The rearrangement joins TRBV2 to TRBJ2-7; D gene unclear. The CDR3 is 10 residues long. V was trimmed by 5 bases and J by 3 bases, leaving 2 bases between them. Germline CDR1 SNHLY, CDR2 FYNNEI.

The chain joins TRBV6-5 to TRBJ2-1, with 11 bases matching TRBD2. The CDR3 extends over 13 amino acids. In germline, CDR1 is MNHEY, CDR2 SVGAGI. V lost 8 bases to trimming and J lost 8 bases; unmatched junction nucleotides: 5. The CDR3 bases are TGTGCCAGCCGACTAGCGGGATACCATGAGCAGTTCTTC. Translating it yields CASRLAGYHEQFF.

The sample holds one count of this clone. The chain recombines TRBV5-1 with TRBJ2-1; the D gene is possibly TRBD1 (6 bases). V was clipped by 1 base and J by 8 bases, with 13 bases between them. The length of the CDR3 is 14 residues. Looked up from germline, CDR1 is SGHRS and CDR2 is YFSETQ. In nucleotides, the CDR3 is TGCGCCAGCAGCTTGTCCAGGGGTATCGATGAGCAGTTCTTC. As protein: CASSLSRGIDEQFF.

The rearrangement joins TRBV7-2 to TRBJ1-2; maybe TRBD1 (5 bases). The V gene's germline CDR1 is SGHTA and CDR2 FQGNSA. The CDR3 spans 12 residues. V dropped 3 bases and J dropped 8 bases, with 10 bases sitting between them. This CDR3 is CASSFQGGGYTF. CDR3 in DNA: TGTGCCAGCAGCTTTCAGGGAGGAGGCTACACCTTC.

This clone was picked up a small number of times. The chain links TRBV3-1 (or the pseudogene TRBV3-2) to TRBJ2-1; 14 bases are shared with TRBD2. Germline CDR1 reads LGHDT; CDR2 reads YNNKEL (reference sequence). J gave up 15 bases and V 4 bases, and 14 bases lay outside the gene matches. CDR3 size: 16 residues. CDR3 bases: TGTGCCAGCAGCCCAGAGGGACTAGCGGGAGTTGGGTATCTGTTCTTC. Residues: CASSPEGLAGVGYLFF.

This clone occurred a few times. The chain joins TRBV9 to TRBJ2-1; 11 bases fit TRBD2. The CDR3 runs to 15 residues. V lost 3 bases and J lost 7; bases outside the gene matches: 6. In germline, CDR1 is SGDLS, CDR2 YYNGEE. The CDR3 reads CASSERLAGMNEQFF. As DNA, the CDR3 is TGTGCCAGCAGCGAGCGACTAGCGGGGATGAATGAGCAGTTCTTC.

The chain has TRBV19 and TRBJ2-3; 7 bases are a match to TRBD2. Germline lookup yields CDR1 LNHDA and CDR2 SQIVND (reference sequence). Losses at the gene ends were 0 bases for V and 4 bases for J; bases not matched to a gene: 10. This CDR3 region has 17 residues. CDR3 protein: CASSIEGLGGSSDTQYF. DNA of the CDR3: TGTGCCAGTAGTATAGAAGGCCTAGGCGGGAGTTCAGATACGCAGTATTTT. Full variable domain (outside the CDR3, taken from reference TRBV19 and TRBJ2-3): DGGITQSPKYLFRKEGQNVTLSCEQNLNHDAMYWYRQDPGQGLRLIYYSQIVNDFQKGDIAEGYSVSREKKESFPLTVTSAQKNPTAFYLCASSIEGLGGSSDTQYFGPGTRLTVL.

This chain connects TRBV3-1 (or the pseudogene TRBV3-2) to TRBJ2-3, with D hard to call. The V gene lost 0 bases and the J gene lost 5 bases, with 12 bases spanning the gap. CDR1 is LGHDT and CDR2 is YNNKEL in the germline V gene (reference sequence). CDR3 length equals 15 residues. CDR3 region: CASSQDAQSLDTQYF. In DNA form, the CDR3 reads TGTGCCAGCAGCCAAGACGCCCAGTCGCTAGATACGCAGTATTTT.